This record looks at one TCR beta chain sequence and its context. Its target is not known. This CDR3 has 15 residues. Germline-derived CDR1 and CDR2 are SGHNT and YENEEA. Germline trimming cut 2 bases from V and 5 bases from J; bases unmatched to any gene: 6. The data originate from a study of blood T cells in healthy people across ages. Whole-study findings and limits: Measured against age, TCR beta diversity per million T cells decreased in a roughly linear manner.

Together with a sample-barcoded 5' primer, a J-beta primer mix was included in a second PCR lasting 7 to 11 cycles. TCRdb itself ran the 5' RACE reads through MiXCR, one entry per CDR3 protein. The repertoire holds over 600,000 distinct CDR3 sequences, 35% to 50% seen once, with less than 20% in the top ten. This sequence joins TRBV11-3 and TRBJ2-1; 7 nucleotides line up with TRBD1. Sequencing was carried out using blood. The receptor comes from a man aged 80 or over in good health. The CDR3 coding sequence is TGTGCCAGCAGCTTATTCGGGACAGCTGACAATGAGCAGTTCTTC. Encoded protein: CASSLFGTADNEQFF.